Sequencing of this T cell receptor beta chain was carried out in a study of cytomegalovirus exposure and HLA in healthy donors. Study-wide results and caveats: Researchers counted around 170 TCR beta chains as cytomegalovirus-associated.

Germline V gene lookup returns CDR1 MNHEY and CDR2 SVGAGI. Trimming stripped 2 bases from V and 5 bases from J, with 15 bases between. The CDR3 spans 15 residues. PCR was performed using 60 Vbeta and 13 Jbeta primers. Here immunoSEQ multiplex PCR was the method, and the copy in TCRdb shows in-frame clones only, minus some. The sample includes 100,000 to 150,000 clones, 10% to 13% of them seen just once. As concerns this clone: What it binds is unknown.

This clonotype was sampled from a woman younger than 30 in good health and CMV-seropositive. The sequenced sample consisted of PBMCs. The chain links TRBV6-5 to TRBJ1-1; D is uncertain. CDR3 amino acids: CASSYALGRTTEAFF. CDR3 bases: TGTGCCAGCAGTTACGCTCTTGGCCGAACGACTGAAGCTTTCTTT.